Detailed here is one T cell receptor beta chain. No antigen is known for it. Trimming took off 6 bases at V and 3 bases at J, with 13 bases between the two ends. CDR3 length: 14 amino acids. The germline V gene has CDR1 SGHNT and CDR2 YYREEE (reference sequence). Profiling relied on immunoSEQ multiplex PCR, and the TCRdb table lists in-frame clones only, not all of them. The sample contains 20,000 to 30,000 clones, 69% of which appear only once. Within the ViraFEST assay, antigen-specific CD4+ T cells underwent expansion with viral peptide pools prior to sequencing. Following 10 days of culture, CD4+ T cells were isolated. Documented for the person is a PCR-confirmed SARS-CoV-2 infection occurring between March and December 2020. IL-2 medium was substituted for half the medium on days 3 and 7. The sample is drawn from a study of vaccination effects on CD4 cells after COVID-19. Looking at the study overall: BNT162b2 vaccine or mRNA-1273 vaccine was given to participants in two doses. The two convalescent patients provided samples 16 days and one week before vaccination.

The J gene is TRBJ2-1, the V gene TRBV5-4; D uncertain. This receptor was identified in a human donor who had a prior SARS-CoV-2 infection. Sequencing was performed on CD4+ T cells from PBMCs cultured with SARS-CoV-2 spike peptides, taken before COVID-19 vaccination. The CDR3 region is CASTSAGSYNEQFF. As DNA, the CDR3 is TGTGCCAGCACGTCCGCAGGAAGCTACAATGAGCAGTTCTTC.